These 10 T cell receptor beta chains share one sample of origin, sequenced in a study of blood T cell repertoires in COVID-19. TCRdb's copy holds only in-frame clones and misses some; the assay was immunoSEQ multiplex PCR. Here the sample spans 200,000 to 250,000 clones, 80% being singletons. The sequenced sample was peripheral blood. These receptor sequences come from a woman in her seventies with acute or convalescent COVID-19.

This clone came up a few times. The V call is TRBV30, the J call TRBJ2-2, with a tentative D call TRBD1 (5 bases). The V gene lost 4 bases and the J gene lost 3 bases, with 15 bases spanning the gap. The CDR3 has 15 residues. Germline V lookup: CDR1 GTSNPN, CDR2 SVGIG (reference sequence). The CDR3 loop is CAWNLGVGDTGELFF. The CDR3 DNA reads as TGTGCCTGGAATCTAGGGGTTGGCGACACCGGGGAGCTGTTTTTT.

The CDR3 loop reads CASSQQATQETQYF. DNA of the CDR3: TGCGCCAGCAGCCAGCAGGCGACCCAAGAGACCCAGTACTTC. This chain connects TRBV5-1 to TRBJ2-5; D remains unclear. The CDR3 consists of 14 residues. Germline lookup yields CDR1 SGHRS and CDR2 YFSETQ. V was pared by 4 bases and J by 1 base, with 11 bases between. The variable domain in full, with the rest retrieved from reference TRBV5-1 and TRBJ2-5, is KAGVTQTPRYLIKTRGQQVTLSCSPISGHRSVSWYQQTPGQGLQFLFEYFSETQRNKGNFPGRFSGRQFSNSRSEMNVSTLELGDSALYLCASSQQATQETQYFGPGTRLLVL.

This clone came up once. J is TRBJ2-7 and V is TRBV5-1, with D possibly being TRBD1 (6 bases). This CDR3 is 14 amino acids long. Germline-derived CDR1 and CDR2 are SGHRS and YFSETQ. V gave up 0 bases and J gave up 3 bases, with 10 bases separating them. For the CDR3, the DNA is TGCGCCAGCAGCTTGGATGGGACACTCTACGAGCAGTACTTC. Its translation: CASSLDGTLYEQYF.

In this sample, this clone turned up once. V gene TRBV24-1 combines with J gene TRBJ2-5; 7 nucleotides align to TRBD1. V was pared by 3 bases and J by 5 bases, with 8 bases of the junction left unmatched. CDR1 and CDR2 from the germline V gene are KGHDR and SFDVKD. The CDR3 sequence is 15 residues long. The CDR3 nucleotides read TGTGCCACCAGTGATCCACAGGGGCTATGGGAGACCCAGTACTTC. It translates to CATSDPQGLWETQYF.

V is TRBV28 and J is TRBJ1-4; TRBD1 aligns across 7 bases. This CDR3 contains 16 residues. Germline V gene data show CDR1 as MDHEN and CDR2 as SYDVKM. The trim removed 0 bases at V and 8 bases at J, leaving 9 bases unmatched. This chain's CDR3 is CASSLWLGGLEEKLFF. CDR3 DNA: TGTGCCAGCAGTTTATGGCTAGGGGGCTTAGAGGAAAAACTGTTTTTT.

In DNA form, the CDR3 reads TGTGCCAGCAGTGAATCCGGGGTCAAAAACATTCAGTACTTC. Protein: CASSESGVKNIQYF. The chain couples TRBV25-1 to TRBJ2-4; tentatively, D is TRBD2 (5 bases). This CDR3 has 14 residues. V lost 1 base and J 3 bases, leaving 7 bases between the germline ends. Germline V lookup: CDR1 MGHDK, CDR2 SYGVNS.

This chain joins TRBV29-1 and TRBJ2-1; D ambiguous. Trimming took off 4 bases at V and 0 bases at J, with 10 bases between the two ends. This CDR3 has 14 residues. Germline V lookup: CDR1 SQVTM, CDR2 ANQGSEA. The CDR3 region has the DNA TGCAGCGTTGTCGAGTTCCTCTCCTACAATGAGCAGTTCTTC. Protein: CSVVEFLSYNEQFF.

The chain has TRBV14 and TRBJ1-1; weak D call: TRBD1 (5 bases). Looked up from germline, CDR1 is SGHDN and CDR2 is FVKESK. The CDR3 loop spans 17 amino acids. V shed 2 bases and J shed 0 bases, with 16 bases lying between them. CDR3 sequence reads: CASSQMAGSHMNTEAFF. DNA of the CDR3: TGTGCCAGCAGCCAAATGGCAGGGTCCCACATGAACACTGAAGCTTTCTTT.

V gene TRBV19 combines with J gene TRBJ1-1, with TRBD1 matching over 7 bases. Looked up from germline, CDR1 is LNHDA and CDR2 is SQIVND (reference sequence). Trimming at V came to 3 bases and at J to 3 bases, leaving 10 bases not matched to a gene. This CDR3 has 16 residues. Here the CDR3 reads CASSMGQSPLHTEAFF. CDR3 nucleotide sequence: TGTGCCAGTAGTATGGGACAGTCTCCCCTACACACTGAAGCTTTCTTT.

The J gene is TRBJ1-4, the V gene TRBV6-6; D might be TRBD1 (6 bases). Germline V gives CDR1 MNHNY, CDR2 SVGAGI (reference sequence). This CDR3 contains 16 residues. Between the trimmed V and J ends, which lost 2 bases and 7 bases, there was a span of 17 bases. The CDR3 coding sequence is TGTGCCAGCAGTTACGTCCCCCCAGGGGTCGGTGAAAAACTGTTTTTT. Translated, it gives CASSYVPPGVGEKLFF.